The rows below give T cell receptor beta chains drawn from one sample of a study of cytomegalovirus exposure and HLA in healthy donors. TCRdb's table, derived via immunoSEQ multiplex PCR, lists solely in-frame clones and lacks some. This repertoire shows about 110,000 clones, approximately 70% found once; its top ten account for roughly 0.87%. The sequenced sample was PBMCs. All receptors come from a woman in her 30s in good health and CMV-seronegative. CDR3s include the opening cysteine and the closing phenylalanine or tryptophan. D genes are given only for firm matches. Clone sizes are given selectively: once, few, many, or a class where the clone is expanded.

V,size,D,J,CDR3,DNA
TRBV5-1,.,.,TRBJ2-7,CASSLEPEVGSYEQYF,TGCGCCAGCAGCTTGGAGCCGGAGGTAGGGTCCTACGAGCAGTACTTC
TRBV19,once,.,TRBJ1-6,CASSIAGSSYNSPLHF,TGTGCCAGTAGTATAGCAGGAAGCTCCTATAATTCACCCCTCCACTTT
TRBV6-5,few,.,TRBJ2-7,CASSLLGGEQYF,TGTGCCAGCAGCCTATTGGGGGGCGAGCAGTACTTC
TRBV6-1,.,.,TRBJ2-7,CASTSRGQFYEQYF,TGTGCCAGCACTTCACGCGGACAGTTTTACGAGCAGTACTTC
TRBV4-3,.,.,TRBJ1-1,CASSQDLTRGGEAFF,TGCGCCAGCAGCCAAGATTTAACCAGGGGCGGTGAAGCTTTCTTT
TRBV19,.,.,TRBJ1-1,CASSSGRLSGDTEAFF,TGTGCCAGTAGTTCGGGCAGACTCTCGGGGGACACTGAAGCTTTCTTT
TRBV27,.,TRBD1,TRBJ1-2,CASSLRTGAHYGYTF,TGTGCCAGCAGTTTAAGGACAGGAGCCCACTATGGCTACACCTTC
TRBV27,.,.,TRBJ1-1,CASSLSRQMNTEAFF,TGTGCCAGCAGTTTATCGAGGCAGATGAACACTGAAGCTTTCTTT
TRBV19,.,TRBD1,TRBJ1-1,CASSSSGGAEEAFF,TGTGCCAGTAGTTCCTCAGGGGGCGCAGAGGAAGCTTTCTTT
TRBV4-2,.,TRBD2,TRBJ2-7,CASSQGLAGETYEQYF,TGTGCCAGCAGCCAAGGGTTGGCGGGAGAGACCTACGAGCAGTACTTC
TRBV19,.,TRBD1,TRBJ1-3,CASSQVGRGQRNTIYF,TGTGCCAGTAGCCAAGTGGGCAGGGGGCAAAGAAACACCATATATTTT
TRBV9,once,TRBD1,TRBJ1-1,CASSGRDRNTEAFF,TGTGCCAGCAGCGGTCGGGACAGGAACACTGAAGCTTTCTTT
TRBV6-1,.,.,TRBJ2-1,CASSEILSSYNEQFF,TGTGCCAGCAGTGAGATACTAAGCTCCTACAATGAGCAGTTCTTC
TRBV30,.,.,TRBJ1-1,CAWSPYEGHSRGGAFF,TGTGCCTGGAGTCCCTATGAAGGACATAGCCGGGGAGGCGCTTTCTTT
TRBV11-2,.,.,TRBJ1-1,CASSLDEGWGNTEAFF,TGTGCCAGCAGCTTAGATGAGGGATGGGGGAACACTGAAGCTTTCTTT
TRBV5-1,once,.,TRBJ2-7,CASMREKRAGYEQYF,TGCGCCAGCATGCGAGAGAAGCGGGCCGGGTACGAGCAGTACTTC
TRBV4-1,.,TRBD2,TRBJ2-1,CASSQEQVTGGYNEQFF,TGCGCCAGCAGCCAAGAACAAGTTACGGGAGGTTACAATGAGCAGTTCTTC
TRBV19,.,.,TRBJ2-5,CASSSRGGGETQYF,TGTGCCAGTAGTAGCCGGGGTGGCGGGGAGACCCAGTACTTC
TRBV5-6,.,.,TRBJ2-7,CASSPRRRAYEQYF,TGTGCCAGCAGCCCACGACGGAGGGCTTACGAGCAGTACTTC
TRBV2,.,TRBD1,TRBJ2-5,CASKRDRARQETQYF,TGTGCCAGCAAAAGGGACAGGGCCAGGCAAGAGACCCAGTACTTC
TRBV2,.,.,TRBJ1-4,CASSPGGVANEKLFF,TGTGCCAGCAGCCCCGGGGGGGTTGCTAATGAAAAACTGTTTTTT